Described below is a single T cell receptor beta chain sequence and its context. What it binds is unknown. The CDR3 totals 15 residues. Germline CDR1 reads ENHRY; CDR2 reads SYGVKD. Trimming at V came to 8 bases and at J to 0 bases, leaving 6 bases not matched to a gene. Among ophthalmopathy patients, the Clinical Activity Score reached at least 3, the NOSPECS grade reached at least 4, and duration remained under 3 months. This record comes from a study of T cells in Graves' hyperthyroidism and ophthalmopathy. Study details: Before any treatment, at initial diagnosis, peripheral blood was collected. Study results and caveats: Most expanded thyroid clonotypes above 0.001 recurred in blood. In validation, the model predicted ophthalmopathy. These predictions came a median about 6.2 months before onset.

TCR beta CDR3 regions were amplified from RNA transcripts. An initial round of RT-PCR targeting the TCR CDR3 relied on the HTBI primer set. TCRdb independently ran MiXCR on the multiplex PCR reads; one entry per CDR3 protein. The table shows approximately 600,000 distinct CDR3 sequences, with about 15% occurring only once. The sample taken for sequencing was blood. The sequence was obtained from a middle-aged woman with Graves' ophthalmopathy. The chain employs TRBV10-3 and TRBJ1-3; 8 bases line up with TRBD1. For the CDR3, the DNA is TGTGCCATCGGACAGGGAGCGGGCTCTGGAAACACCATATATTTT. Its translation is CAIGQGAGSGNTIYF.